This passage covers 13 T cell receptor beta chains from one sample sequenced in a study of post-analysis software for immune sequencing data. Study outcomes and limitations: Patients carried roughly 5 TRBV segments more frequently than controls did, and TRBV5-6, TRBV5-1 and TRBV20-1 were among them.

These TCRs' antigens remain unknown. Incorporated into the TCR beta cDNA libraries were unique molecular identifiers, which served to reduce PCR and sequencing biases. TCRdb re-called the PCR reads through MiXCR, storing one row per CDR3 protein. The table includes 740,000 or so distinct CDR3 sequences, roughly 50% detected once. The sequencing input was blood. These receptors all stem from a girl aged 5-17 years with multiple sclerosis.

The rearrangement links TRBV29-1 to TRBJ2-3, with D possibly matching TRBD1 (6 bases). This CDR3 contains 13 residues. Germline assignment: CDR1 SQVTM and CDR2 ANQGSEA. V shed 6 bases and J shed 1 base, with 11 bases lying between them. CDR3 DNA: TGCAGCGTCGGAAACAGGGGCACAGATACGCAGTATTTT. Its protein is CSVGNRGTDTQYF.

This sequence joins TRBV20-1 and TRBJ2-5, with 7 bases identical to TRBD1. The DNA matches TRBJ2-7 better at its end, which makes the J call doubtful. This CDR3 spans 14 amino acids. Germline loops: CDR1 DFQATT, CDR2 SNEGSKA (reference sequence). The CDR3 loop reads CSARVNRGFAEQYF. CDR3 DNA sequence: TGCAGTGCTAGAGTAAACAGGGGTTTCGCCGAGCAGTACTTC.

This clonotype has more than one count but fewer than ten. The gene calls are TRBV20-1 and TRBJ2-7; 11 bases are shared with TRBD2. After removal of 1 base from V and 2 bases from J, the junction contained 10 bases not matched to a gene. This CDR3 has 17 amino acids. In germline, CDR1 is DFQATT, CDR2 SNEGSKA (reference sequence). The CDR3 nucleotides read TGCAGTGCTAGAGGTAGCACTAGCGGGAGTGAGCCCTACGAGCAGTACTTC. It is translated as CSARGSTSGSEPYEQYF.

This clonotype was counted a few times. The chain recombines TRBV29-1 with TRBJ1-2; D gene unclear. Germline CDR1 and CDR2: SQVTM and ANQGSEA. Trimming pared 3 bases from V and 1 base from J, leaving 3 bases between. The CDR3 is 11 amino acids. The CDR3 coding sequence is TGCAGCGTTGAGGTTAACTATGGCTACACCTTC. Translation: CSVEVNYGYTF.

The genes are TRBV18 and TRBJ2-7, with TRBD1 identical over 9 bases. Germline CDR1 and CDR2: KGHSH and LQKENI. Germline trimming cut 4 bases from V and 5 bases from J; bases unmatched to any gene: 9. The CDR3 extends over 15 amino acids. CDR3 loop: CASSLTTGGKDEQYF. CDR3 sequence (DNA): TGTGCCAGCTCACTAACGACAGGGGGTAAGGACGAGCAGTACTTC.

This rearrangement joins TRBV5-1 to TRBJ2-5; perhaps D is TRBD1 or TRBD2 (5 bases each). The CDR3 covers 15 residues. V was pared by 8 bases and J by 5 bases, with 22 bases between. From germline, CDR1 is SGHRS and CDR2 YFSETQ. In DNA, the CDR3 is TGCGCCAGTCAGACCTCGGGACGCGCGACGGAGACCCAGTACTTC. Residues: CASQTSGRATETQYF.

In this sample, this clonotype turned up a few times. The chain recombines TRBV29-1 with TRBJ2-3; possible D gene TRBD2, 6 bases. The V and J ends lost 6 bases and 12 bases respectively, with 16 bases between them. This CDR3 is built from 11 residues. Germline CDR1 SQVTM, CDR2 ANQGSEA. Here the CDR3 reads CSVGPETSQYF. DNA for the CDR3: TGCAGCGTAGGGCCCGAGACTAGTCAGTATTTT.

The table lists this clonotype with a few counts. The rearrangement links TRBV6-6 to TRBJ2-7; D is unresolved. With 6 bases removed from V and 3 bases from J, the gap between germline ends came to 15 bases. The CDR3 length is 14 residues. Germline V gives CDR1 MNHNY, CDR2 SVGAGI (reference sequence). The CDR3 DNA reads as TGTGCCAGCAGGGGCTGGGGAAGGGACTACGAGCAGTACTTC. The encoded protein is CASRGWGRDYEQYF.

The rearrangement links TRBV5-5 to TRBJ2-7, with 13 bases lining up with TRBD2. This CDR3 comprises 16 residues. Germline CDR1 SGHKS, CDR2 YYEKEE (reference sequence). Trimming cost V 2 bases and J 3 bases; bases outside gene matches: 5. The CDR3 nucleotides read TGTGCCAGCAGCTTCGGGACTAGCGGGACTTTCTACGAGCAGTACTTC. This gives the protein CASSFGTSGTFYEQYF.

The CDR3 region is CASSPTGGGSETQYF. The CDR3 region has the DNA TGTGCCAGCAGTCCCACAGGGGGAGGGAGTGAGACCCAGTACTTC. V usage is TRBV12-3 or TRBV12-4 and J usage is TRBJ2-5; D is possibly TRBD1 (8 bases). Trimming cost V 5 bases and J 5 bases, with 18 bases left between them. The CDR3 covers 15 residues.

This clonotype came up once. V gene TRBV29-1 combines with J gene TRBJ1-2; 9 positions agree with TRBD1. Germline assignment: CDR1 SQVTM and CDR2 ANQGSEA. The trim removed 4 bases at V and 4 bases at J, leaving 1 base unmatched. CDR3 size: 12 residues. CDR3 protein: CSVADRGYGYTF. CDR3 in DNA: TGCAGCGTTGCGGACAGGGGCTATGGCTACACCTTC.

This chain uses TRBV29-1 with TRBJ2-7, with 7 bases fitting TRBD1. V trimming: 6 bases; J trimming: 3 bases; junction bases outside the gene matches: 5. CDR3 size: 12 residues. The germline V gene has CDR1 SQVTM and CDR2 ANQGSEA. The CDR3 loop is CSVPGGNYEQYF. The CDR3 bases are TGCAGCGTCCCAGGGGGTAACTACGAGCAGTACTTC.

The genes are TRBV7-8 and TRBJ2-5, with 9 bases identical to TRBD1. The end of the DNA is better explained by TRBJ2-7, so the J call may be wrong. The CDR3 loop spans 16 amino acids. Per the germline V gene, CDR1 is SGHVS and CDR2 is FQNEAQ. The CDR3 loop reads CASSLASGQGTYEQYF. DNA of the CDR3: TGTGCCAGCAGCTTAGCAAGTGGACAGGGGACCTACGAGCAGTACTTC.